This T cell receptor (beta chain) is drawn from a study of cytomegalovirus exposure and HLA in healthy donors. Points from the study as a whole: Listed as cytomegalovirus-associated were 164 TCR beta chains. Clusters of TCRs from the first cohort tended to co-occur in the 100 to 150 validation repertoires (as a later analysis found).

The germline V and J ends were trimmed by 0 bases and 4 bases, with 8 bases remaining between them. This CDR3 has 13 residues. Germline CDR1 reads SGHNT; CDR2 reads YYREEE (reference sequence). Profiling relied on immunoSEQ multiplex PCR, and the TCRdb table lists in-frame clones only, not all of them. The data show approximately 300,000 clones, 86% seen once. The table lists this clone with a few counts. Its antigen is as yet unknown. Other DNA sequences in this specimen translate into the identical CDR3. The sequencing input was PBMCs. The clonotype was recovered from a woman between 18 and 29 years old in good health and CMV-seronegative. The gene calls are TRBV5-4 and TRBJ2-7; no reliable D call. In DNA, the CDR3 is TGTGCCAGCAGCTTGGGGCAGGTTTACGAGCAGTACTTC. This codes for CASSLGQVYEQYF. Based on the CDR3 plus reference TRBV5-4 and TRBJ2-7, the full variable domain is ETGVTQSPTHLIKTRGQQVTLRCSSQSGHNTVSWYQQALGQGPQFIFQYYREEENGRGNFPPRFSGLQFPNYSSELNVNALELDDSALYLCASSLGQVYEQYFGPGTRLTVT.